One sample yielded the 7 T cell receptor beta chains listed below, sequenced in a study of T cell responses to AZD1222 COVID-19 vaccine. TCRdb's copy holds only in-frame clones and misses some; the assay was immunoSEQ multiplex PCR. The repertoire holds 90,000 to 120,000 clones, with 87% as singletons. The input for sequencing was peripheral blood, taken on day 0 of AZD1222 vaccination. These receptors originate from an adult in good health.

The count of this clone is one. This chain connects TRBV19 to TRBJ1-1; D remains ambiguous. CDR1 is LNHDA and CDR2 is SQIVND in the germline V gene (reference sequence). Trimming pared 3 bases from V and 3 bases from J, leaving 14 bases between. CDR3 length equals 15 residues. The CDR3 sequence: CASSMKFGLDTEAFF. The CDR3 bases are TGTGCCAGTAGTATGAAATTCGGGCTGGACACTGAAGCTTTCTTT.

The V and J genes are TRBV6-6 and TRBJ2-1, with unresolved D. V dropped 7 bases and J dropped 6 bases, with 13 bases sitting between them. Looked up from germline, CDR1 is MNHNY and CDR2 is SVGAGI (reference sequence). CDR3 length equals 13 residues. The CDR3 coding sequence is TGTGCCAGCATTAGTCTCGTCGGCAATGAGCAGTTCTTC. It yields the protein CASISLVGNEQFF.

CDR3 sequence reads: CASSQQGQGAYEQYF. As DNA, the CDR3 is TGCGCCAGCAGCCAACAGGGACAGGGGGCCTACGAGCAGTACTTC. The V gene is TRBV4-1, the J gene TRBJ2-7, with 11 bases identical to TRBD1. The CDR3 consists of 15 residues. Per the germline V gene, CDR1 is MGHRA and CDR2 is YSYEKL. Trimming at V came to 2 bases and at J to 2 bases, leaving 2 bases not matched to a gene.

The chain links TRBV29-1 to TRBJ1-2; 8 positions agree with TRBD1. The CDR3 spans 11 residues. Germline loops: CDR1 SQVTM, CDR2 ANQGSEA. With 3 bases clipped from V and 6 bases from J, the junction kept 0 bases outside the gene matches. The CDR3 nucleotides read TGCAGCGTTGACAGGGGGCATGGCTACACCTTC. Translated: CSVDRGHGYTF.

As DNA, the CDR3 is TGTGCCAGCAGCCAAGGGACAGAGGCTAACTATGGCTACACCTTC. Residues: CASSQGTEANYGYTF. The chain joins TRBV3-1 (or the pseudogene TRBV3-2) to TRBJ1-2; tentatively, D is TRBD1 (6 bases). V was cut by 1 base and J by 0 bases, with 9 bases left in between. This CDR3 has 15 amino acids. Germline CDR1 LGHDT, CDR2 YNNKEL (reference sequence).

This clone was seen a handful of times. V is TRBV6-2 or TRBV6-3 and J is TRBJ2-1, with 9 bases aligning to TRBD1. Germline V gene data show CDR1 as MNHEY and CDR2 as SVGEGT. J gave up 8 bases and V 3 bases, and 8 bases lay outside the gene matches. CDR3 length equals 15 residues. CDR3 loop: CASSYSGTGSDEQFF. CDR3 nucleotides: TGTGCCAGCAGTTATTCCGGGACAGGGTCGGATGAGCAGTTCTTC.

This clone was detected only once. The chain employs TRBV6-5 and TRBJ2-7, with 9 bases lining up with TRBD1. CDR1 is MNHEY, CDR2 SVGAGI, per germline. The length of the CDR3 is 14 residues. V trimming: 11 bases; J trimming: 3 bases; junction bases outside the gene matches: 11. CDR3 sequence: CAGTSGTGRYEQYF. In DNA form, the CDR3 reads TGTGCCGGGACCTCCGGGACAGGGCGCTACGAGCAGTACTTC.